This passage covers 20 T cell receptor beta chains from one sample sequenced in a study of vaccination and CD4 T cells after COVID-19. Their antigens remain unidentified. The Oncomine TCR Beta short-read assay was applied to DNA of cultured CD4+ T cells. TCRdb recomputed calls from the PCR reads with MiXCR, one row per CDR3 protein. The sample contains roughly 11,000 distinct CDR3 sequences, roughly three fifths of which appear only once. Treatment indicated: approximately 10-day PBMC culture with coronavirus spike peptide pools or control peptides (ViraFEST assay). Material for sequencing was CD4+ T cells from blood, cultured in vitro. The receptors were gathered from a human donor who had recovered from COVID-19.

The chain joins TRBV5-1 to TRBJ1-6, with 9 bases lining up with TRBD1. Germline-derived CDR1 and CDR2 are SGHRS and YFSETQ. CDR3 length: 17 amino acids. Trimming took 0 bases from V and 7 from J; bases not matched to a gene: 8. The CDR3 DNA follows: TGCGCCAGCAGCTTGGTGGCCGGGACAGGGTACAATTCACCCCTCCACTTT. It yields the protein CASSLVAGTGYNSPLHF.

This clonotype has just a few counts. This chain links TRBV10-3 with TRBJ1-2; maybe TRBD1 (5 bases). Germline-derived CDR1 and CDR2 are ENHRY and SYGVKD. Trimming removed 8 bases at V and 8 bases at J, with 21 bases between. The CDR3 spans 14 residues. The CDR3 reads CAIGGRALEDGYTF. DNA of the CDR3: TGTGCCATCGGGGGACGGGCTCTTGAGGACGGCTACACCTTC.

The chain links TRBV7-9 to TRBJ2-1; a possible D gene is TRBD2 (5 bases). The CDR3 runs to 15 residues. From germline, CDR1 is SEHNR and CDR2 FQNEAQ (reference sequence). V lost 0 bases to trimming and J lost 6 bases, with 12 bases between them. The CDR3 DNA sequence: TGTGCCAGCAGCTTAGCGGCGGGTAAAATCAATGAGCAGTTCTTC. It specifies CASSLAAGKINEQFF.

This chain uses TRBV5-1 with TRBJ2-5, with TRBD2 matching 9 bases. There are 14 residues in the CDR3. Trimming took 4 bases from V and 5 from J; bases not matched to a gene: 6. Germline CDR1 and CDR2: SGHRS and YFSETQ. This CDR3 reads CASSGGGALETQYF. In nucleotides, the CDR3 is TGCGCCAGCAGCGGCGGGGGGGCCTTGGAGACCCAGTACTTC.

This clonotype was counted only a few times. The chain carries TRBV6-1 and TRBJ1-6, with D maybe TRBD1 (6 bases). Germline values: CDR1 MNHNS, CDR2 SASEGT. This CDR3 has 17 amino acids. V was shortened by 7 bases and J by 7 bases, with 23 bases between the two germline ends. Here the CDR3 reads CASTTWLGGRGNSPLHF. The DNA for the CDR3 is TGTGCCAGCACTACATGGTTGGGAGGGAGGGGGAATTCACCCCTCCACTTT.

The V and J genes are TRBV2 and TRBJ1-2; D possibly corresponds to TRBD1 (5 bases). The germline CDR1 and CDR2 sequences are SNHLY and FYNNEI. Trimming shortened V by 6 bases and J by 2 bases, and 10 bases separated the two germline ends. This CDR3 has 13 amino acids. The CDR3 sequence is CASRPEGNYGYTF. The CDR3 bases are TGTGCCAGCAGACCCGAGGGGAACTATGGCTACACCTTC.

This clonotype occurred a few times. V and J are TRBV20-1 and TRBJ2-3; D not resolved. Between the trimmed V and J ends, which lost 7 bases and 6 bases, there was a span of 11 bases. CDR1 is DFQATT and CDR2 is SNEGSKA in the germline V gene (reference sequence). The CDR3 loop spans 11 amino acids. CDR3 region: CSGRQRDTQYF. The CDR3 bases are TGCAGTGGCCGCCAGAGGGATACGCAGTATTTT.

As regards this clonotype: The conserved phenylalanine or tryptophan is not found at the CDR3 terminus, so this likely reflects a read error. The chain combines TRBV4-3 with TRBJ1-2, with D unresolved. The CDR3 runs to 15 residues. V lost 4 bases and J lost 2, with 14 bases in between. CDR1 and CDR2 from the germline V gene are LGHNA and YSLEER. Here the CDR3 reads CASSPSAHSNYGYTL. The CDR3 coding sequence is TGCGCCAGCAGCCCCTCGGCCCATTCAAACTATGGCTACACCCTC.

This sequence joins TRBV7-3 and TRBJ2-6; 10 bases map to TRBD2. V trimming: 5 bases; J trimming: 0 bases; junction bases outside the gene matches: 7. Germline CDR1 SGHTA, CDR2 FQGTGA. CDR3 size: 18 residues. CDR3 in amino acids: CASSPNSGGPSGANVLTF. The CDR3 DNA reads TGTGCCAGCAGCCCCAATAGCGGGGGGCCCTCTGGGGCCAACGTCCTGACTTTC.

Regarding this clonotype: Germline and junction disagree at one end, which may indicate a read error. The chain joins TRBV18 to TRBJ1-2; D possibly corresponds to TRBD1 (5 bases). The CDR3 length is 14 residues. Germline V CDR1 and CDR2: KGHSH, LQKENI. CDR3 region: CAGSPEGQGSGYTF. In DNA, the CDR3 is TGTGCCGGCTCACCCGAGGGGCAAGGGTCTGGCTACACCTTC.

Written as DNA, the CDR3 is TGTGCCAGCAGTTACAGGGCTAGCGGAAATACCTACGAGCAGTACTTC. Amino acid sequence: CASSYRASGNTYEQYF. The rearrangement joins TRBV6-5 to TRBJ2-7; 7 nucleotides agree with TRBD2. CDR3 size: 16 residues. Germline trimming cut 2 bases from V and 2 bases from J; bases unmatched to any gene: 9. Per germline, CDR1 MNHEY and CDR2 SVGAGI.

The rearrangement joins TRBV28 to TRBJ1-3; 7 bases map to TRBD1. The CDR3 is 14 amino acids. The trim removed 7 bases at V and 8 bases at J, leaving 11 bases unmatched. Per the germline V gene, CDR1 is MDHEN and CDR2 is SYDVKM. For the CDR3, the DNA is TGTGCCAGCACCGAGGGACAGCGGGAGGACACCATATATTTT. This gives the protein CASTEGQREDTIYF.

V gene TRBV7-2 combines with J gene TRBJ2-1, with 7 bases identical to TRBD2. The V gene end was trimmed by 6 bases and the J gene end by 4 bases; junction bases not matched to a gene: 9. The CDR3 sequence is 15 residues long. CDR1 SGHTA and CDR2 FQGNSA come from the germline V gene. For the CDR3, the DNA is TGTGCCAGCAGTCCCCGGGGCGGGAGATACAATGAGCAGTTCTTC. This sequence encodes CASSPRGGRYNEQFF.

The rearrangement links TRBV20-1 to TRBJ2-5; a possible D gene is TRBD2 (6 bases). CDR1 DFQATT and CDR2 SNEGSKA come from the germline V gene (reference sequence). Trimming left V 3 bases short and J 1 base short, with 12 bases between. This CDR3 has 14 residues. The CDR3 region is CSAREGFAQETQYF. The CDR3 DNA is TGCAGTGCTAGGGAGGGATTCGCCCAAGAGACCCAGTACTTC.

The gene calls are TRBV20-1 and TRBJ2-1; D might be TRBD2 (5 bases). Germline CDR1 and CDR2: DFQATT and SNEGSKA (reference sequence). The V end lost 3 bases, the J end lost 6 bases, and 18 bases lay between the germline ends. The CDR3 length is 15 residues. The CDR3 DNA sequence: TGCAGTGCTAGGCGGGCAAGAACGATCTCCAATGAGCAGTTCTTC. Its protein is CSARRARTISNEQFF.

V gene TRBV29-1 combines with J gene TRBJ2-7, with unresolved D. Germline V gene lookup returns CDR1 SQVTM and CDR2 ANQGSEA. The CDR3 is 11 amino acids. The V end was cut by 4 bases, the J end by 8 bases, with 12 bases between. CDR3 residues: CSVGFGEQQYF. CDR3 DNA sequence: TGCAGCGTTGGATTTGGAGAACAGCAGTACTTC.

The CDR3 DNA reads as TGCAGTGCTAGACCAACAGGGAACACTGAAGCTTTCTTT. Its translation is CSARPTGNTEAFF. V and J are TRBV20-1 and TRBJ1-1; tentatively, D is TRBD1 (5 bases). V dropped 2 bases and J dropped 1 base, with 8 bases sitting between them. The CDR3 has 13 amino acids. The germline CDR1 and CDR2 sequences are DFQATT and SNEGSKA (reference sequence).

V and J are TRBV20-1 and TRBJ1-4; D is uncertain. The CDR3 has 15 residues. CDR1 is DFQATT and CDR2 is SNEGSKA in the germline V gene (reference sequence). The germline V and J ends were trimmed by 3 bases and 0 bases, with 11 bases remaining between them. This chain's CDR3 is CSAREIRATNEKLFF. DNA for the CDR3: TGCAGTGCTAGGGAAATACGGGCAACTAATGAAAAACTGTTTTTT.

There are a few counts of this clonotype. This chain links TRBV7-2 with TRBJ2-3; D gene uncertain. Germline CDR1 reads SGHTA; CDR2 reads FQGNSA. Trimming stripped 2 bases from V and 6 bases from J, with 9 bases between. The CDR3 length is 13 residues. CDR3 DNA sequence: TGTGCCAGCAGCTTACGGGTGGAGGATACGCAGTATTTT. Its translation: CASSLRVEDTQYF.

J is TRBJ1-5 and V is TRBV24-1, with 7 bases aligning to TRBD1. V lost 4 bases and J lost 2; bases outside the gene matches: 4. This CDR3 contains 15 residues. Germline CDR1 reads KGHDR; CDR2 reads SFDVKD. CDR3: CATSDNGQGNQPQHF. The CDR3 DNA reads TGTGCCACCAGTGACAATGGACAGGGCAATCAGCCCCAGCATTTT.